The 3 T cell receptor beta chains below all came from one sample that was sequenced in a study of cytomegalovirus exposure and HLA in healthy donors. In the PCR, 60 Vbeta and 13 Jbeta primers were used. The method was immunoSEQ multiplex PCR; TCRdb's version includes in-frame clones alone and lacks a portion of them. The table lists around 200,000 clones, roughly 89% of them singletons. Sequencing used PBMCs. The receptors shown here come from a woman between 18 and 30 years old in good health and CMV-seronegative.

The genes are TRBV7-2 and TRBJ2-1, with TRBD2 matching 7 bases. Trimming cost V 5 bases and J 1 base; bases outside gene matches: 8. From germline, CDR1 is SGHTA and CDR2 FQGNSA. The length of the CDR3 is 16 residues. Written as DNA, the CDR3 is TGTGCCAGCAGCCCCAAAAGCGGGGCATCCTACAATGAGCAGTTCTTC. Protein sequence: CASSPKSGASYNEQFF. Filled out from reference TRBV7-2 and TRBJ2-1, the complete variable domain reads GAGVSQSPSNKVTEKGKDVELRCDPISGHTALYWYRQSLGQGLEFLIYFQGNSAPDKSGLPSDRFSAERTGGSVSTLTIQRTQQEDSAVYLCASSPKSGASYNEQFFGPGTRLTVL.

The sample holds one count of this clone. The V gene is TRBV11-2, the J gene TRBJ2-1, with unresolved D. CDR3 length equals 13 residues. CDR1 is SGHAT, CDR2 FQNNGV, per germline. The V end lost 8 bases, the J end lost 4 bases, and 12 bases lay between the germline ends. Written as DNA, the CDR3 is TGTGCCAGCGCTTGGAGCCTGTACAATGAGCAGTTCTTC. Residues: CASAWSLYNEQFF.

The rearrangement links TRBV7-6 to TRBJ2-7; 9 positions agree with TRBD1. The germline CDR1 and CDR2 sequences are SGHVS and FNYEAQ. The CDR3 extends over 17 amino acids. V gave up 5 bases and J gave up 3 bases; unmatched junction bases: 14. The DNA of the CDR3 is TGTGCCAGCAGCCAGGGACAGGGTAAAAAGGGGTACTACGAGCAGTACTTC. It encodes CASSQGQGKKGYYEQYF.